One T cell receptor beta chain is described in this entry. Which antigen it targets is not known. Base qualities are not recorded, but no much larger clone differs from it by a single base. The library was prepared using the immunoSEQ multiplex PCR assay. Each sample had some 10^5 TCR templates assayed by the deep sequencing platform. Genomic DNA extracted from sorted T cells was the material used for TCRbeta CDR3 sequencing. For the original study's pipeline: The R programming language was used for clonal analysis of TCRbeta CDR3 data. Alloreactive CD4+ and CD8+ clones were identified by comparing unstimulated samples to CFSE-low samples taken after the reaction. Alloreactive CD4+ clones were assigned to regulatory or non-regulatory origin by matching sequences to sorted unstimulated Treg and non-Treg repertoires. TCRdb took over this immuneACCESS table, retaining in-frame rearrangements with V and J assigned. Such tables are incomplete; in checked studies, under half of the missing clones stem from an unresolved V gene, and the remainder is unexplained. The V and J calls and the clone size are those of that table, but D and trimming were determined from the DNA. Here the sample has some 120,000 clones; over 85% occur a single time. The ten largest clones represent about 0.16% of the sample.

There are 14 amino acids in the CDR3, from cysteine to phenylalanine inclusive. Only the CDR3 DNA stays, 42 bases, in frame from base 1. V was cut back by 4 bases and J by 2 bases, leaving a gap of 13 bases between them. In the germline V gene, CDR1 corresponds to SGHRS and CDR2 to YFSETQ. This entry is derived from a study of siplizumab effects on memory and regulatory T cells (dated by TCRdb to between 2018 and 2020). About the study as a whole: The study looked at the effect of siplizumab, an anti-CD2 antibody, on alloreactive T-cell subsets in allogeneic mixed lymphocyte reactions made from human PBMCs. What the work shows at the level of the full study, not this receptor alone: Unstimulated naive T cells appeared to be more diverse than memory T cells, and naive cells seemed to make a substantial contribution to the alloresponse. The cumulative frequency of alloreactive sequences that could be traced back to unstimulated CD4+ memory T cells was significantly reduced by siplizumab. No functional confirmation was obtained for the suppressive function of proliferating Tregs from siplizumab cultures. Because sequences below about 10^-5 frequency were poorly captured, only a minor fraction of alloreactive clones could be mapped to unstimulated subsets. Among mappable alloreactive CD4+ clones, an average Treg-derived fraction of roughly 69% was observed with siplizumab, compared with approximately 25% in control reactions. For roughly 75-95% of proliferating CD4+ or CD8+ clones, no naive or memory phenotype could be assigned.

Sorted unstimulated T cells, along with proliferating T cells recovered from mixed lymphocyte reactions, underwent TCRbeta CDR3 sequencing. Fresh whole blood from some eleven HLA-typed healthy donors was used to isolate PBMCs. Unstimulated CD4+ non-regulatory T cells were FACS-sorted to map the origin of alloreactive clones. Recombination connected TRBV5-1 to TRBJ2-7; perhaps TRBD2 is the D gene, with 5 bases matching. Sequencing was performed on non-Treg CD4+ T cells sorted from blood. This specimen's cell subset or site label, per the study, means: FACS-sorted unstimulated CD4+ non-regulatory T cells. This receptor was identified in a human donor in good health. The CDR3 reads as follows: CASSPREGAYEQYF. In nucleotide form, the sequence is TGCGCCAGCAGCCCGCGAGAGGGAGCCTACGAGCAGTACTTC.